This TCR beta chain was sequenced in a study of human T cells and chemical hapten exposure. About the study: All patients underwent weekly scalp dosing with diphenylcyclopropenone for the full roughly 24-week study.

Sample time point: patch test 2, 6 weeks after DPC sensitization. Described treatment: therapeutic diphenylcyclopropenone sensitization with weekly scalp DPC. The CDR3 has 17 residues. Trimming took off 5 bases at V and 5 bases at J, with 25 bases between the two ends. Germline CDR1 reads SGHRS; CDR2 reads YFSETQ. During construction of the library, unique molecular identifiers were attached to individual cDNA molecules for quantitative, reproducible TCR counting. TCRdb reanalysed the RACE reads using MiXCR and keeps one entry per CDR3 protein. The sample contains 350,000 to 400,000 distinct CDR3 sequences, about 6% of which appear only once.

The sequence came from a woman aged 18-29 years with alopecia areata. Some clones in this sample may be carry-over from other donors' samples. This sample comprised whole blood, obtained in connection with sensitization to the hapten diphenylcyclopropenone (DPC). The gene calls are TRBV5-1 and TRBJ1-1; a weak D match, TRBD1 (5 bases). CDR3 loop: CASSSGRILQGTTEAFF. In DNA form, the CDR3 reads TGCGCCAGCAGTTCGGGGAGAATTTTGCAGGGAACGACTGAAGCTTTCTTT.